This T cell receptor (beta chain) was obtained from a study of shared clonotypes between healthy human individuals. Germline V gene sequence: CDR1 MNHNY, CDR2 SVGAGI (reference sequence). The CDR3 runs to 14 residues. V dropped 6 bases and J dropped 1; count of bases not matched to a gene: 4. Sequenced by immunoSEQ multiplex PCR; TCRdb stores in-frame clones only, minus some. Altogether around 2.5 million clones are present, 90% to 95% being singletons, with the ten largest covering 0.36%. This chain joins TRBV6-6 and TRBJ1-1, with 8 bases identical to TRBD1. Material: naive CD4+ T cells from PBMCs. This sample's subset: CD45RA+ positively selected. The receptor comes from a young man in good health. Some clones in this sample may be carry-over from other donors' samples. CDR3 protein: CASSSDRGNTEAFF. The CDR3 DNA is TGTGCCAGCAGCTCAGACAGGGGGAACACTGAAGCTTTCTTT.